The table lists the clone carrying this TCR beta chain with a few counts. CDR1 is SGHTA and CDR2 is FQGNSA in the germline V gene. CDR3 length: 16 residues. Unmatched junction bases numbered 4, after V lost 0 bases and J lost 7 bases. In the source study's methods: The assay estimated nucleated cells by amplifying reference gene primers. Here immunoSEQ multiplex PCR was the method, and the copy in TCRdb shows in-frame clones only, minus some. The V and J calls and clone size come from that table; D and trimming were worked out from the DNA. This sample has 150,000 to 200,000 clones; approximately 80% occur once, and the top ten carry around an eighth. The data were taken from a study of blood T cell repertoires in COVID-19. Study context: Spain, Italy and the United States supplied samples that represented acute and convalescent COVID-19. PBMCs, B-cell-depleted T cells, or T cells were the source of the cDNA or gDNA that made up the material.

Exposed volunteers were people who met a COVID-19 case within 2 weeks before study entry. The origin of this receptor is a man aged 55 to 70 who had been exposed to COVID-19. V gene TRBV7-2 combines with J gene TRBJ2-4; 12 nucleotides line up with TRBD2. Sequenced material: PBMCs or T cells enriched from blood (not recorded which). CDR3: CASSLARTSGKNIQYF. The CDR3 coding sequence is TGTGCCAGCAGCTTAGCTCGGACTAGCGGGAAGAACATTCAGTACTTC.